This T cell receptor beta chain was observed in a study of T cells in Graves' hyperthyroidism and ophthalmopathy. In the study overall: Blood from the periphery was taken at initial diagnosis, before any treatment.

Germline V gene lookup returns CDR1 SGHVS and CDR2 FNYEAQ. The CDR3 runs to 15 residues. V trimming: 5 bases; J trimming: 4 bases; junction bases outside the gene matches: 7. Each ophthalmopathy patient scored at least 3 on the Clinical Activity Score and at least 4 on NOSPECS grade, with duration under 3 months. The study, taken as a whole, reports: From stable hyperthyroidism, ophthalmopathy was set apart by a 13 V-J model.

Amplified TCR beta CDR3 regions derived from RNA transcripts. The primer set for the first-round RT-PCR of the TCR CDR3 was HTBI. Each CDR3 protein is one row after TCRdb ran MiXCR on the multiplex PCR reads. The sample has 250,000 to 400,000 distinct CDR3 sequences, roughly 13% seen once. The table lists this clonotype with many counts. No antigen is known for it. The specimen sequenced was blood. The rearrangement joins TRBV7-6 to TRBJ2-5; 10 bases are a match to TRBD2. The sequence was collected from a woman in her 40s with Graves' ophthalmopathy. The CDR3 coding sequence is TGTGCCAGCAGCCCCCGGTTAGCGGGAGGAGAGACCCAGTACTTC. Its translation is CASSPRLAGGETQYF.